What follows are 25 T cell receptor beta chains derived from one specimen sequenced in a study of T-cell reconstitution after alpha-beta-depleted transplantation in children. A library of TCRbeta sequences, prepared with unique molecular identifiers, was generated. TCRdb independently ran MiXCR on the PCR reads; one entry per CDR3 protein. The sample shows 200,000 to 300,000 distinct CDR3 sequences, roughly 23% of them seen only once. The material was PBMCs, obtained before TCRalphabeta/CD19-depleted stem cell transplant. These receptor sequences come from a girl aged 2 to 9 with Fanconi anemia, due to receive a stem cell transplant.

The V call is TRBV7-3, the J call TRBJ2-1, with 13 nucleotides matching TRBD2. V lost 1 base, J lost 4 bases, and 4 bases stayed unmatched. This CDR3 has 17 amino acids. Germline V gene lookup returns CDR1 SGHTA and CDR2 FQGTGA. CDR3 in DNA: TGTGCCAGCAGCTTAATCGGACTAGCGGGAGAGTACAATGAGCAGTTCTTC. This sequence encodes CASSLIGLAGEYNEQFF.

This clonotype was recorded a few times. The rearrangement links TRBV20-1 to TRBJ2-7; D might be TRBD1 or TRBD2, each matching 5 bases. Trimming left V 3 bases short and J 4 bases short, with 13 bases between. From germline, CDR1 is DFQATT and CDR2 SNEGSKA (reference sequence). CDR3 length: 13 residues. CDR3 in amino acids: CSASFRGIYEQYF. The CDR3 region has the DNA TGCAGTGCTAGTTTTCGGGGCATTTACGAGCAGTACTTC.

This clonotype was detected ten times or more. The chain combines TRBV7-2 with TRBJ1-1; D remains ambiguous. Trimming removed 2 bases at V and 1 base at J, with 11 bases between. CDR1 SGHTA and CDR2 FQGNSA come from the germline V gene. The CDR3 has 15 amino acids. CDR3 residues: CASSLFGSGNTEAFF. DNA for the CDR3: TGTGCCAGCAGCTTATTTGGGTCAGGGAACACTGAAGCTTTCTTT.

This clonotype appeared many times. The rearrangement links TRBV29-1 to TRBJ2-3; D remains ambiguous. The germline V gene encodes CDR1 SQVTM and CDR2 ANQGSEA. CDR3 length equals 11 residues. Trimming stripped 6 bases from V and 2 bases from J, with 6 bases between. The DNA for the CDR3 is TGCAGCGTCGACCACACAGATACGCAGTATTTT. Residues: CSVDHTDTQYF.

This clonotype was seen repeatedly, ten times or more. The chain employs TRBV7-3 and TRBJ2-5, with no clear D. This CDR3 has 14 residues. Germline CDR1 and CDR2: SGHTA and FQGTGA. V dropped 2 bases and J dropped 1 base, with 8 bases sitting between them. The CDR3 region is CASSLPPGQETQYF. In DNA form, the CDR3 reads TGTGCCAGCAGCTTACCTCCAGGCCAAGAGACCCAGTACTTC.

In its sample, this clonotype was seen many times. J is TRBJ1-1 and V is TRBV29-1, with 8 bases lining up with TRBD1. The junction had 8 bases not matched to a gene; V was cut back by 4 bases and J by 4 bases. This CDR3 spans 14 amino acids. The germline V gene has CDR1 SQVTM and CDR2 ANQGSEA. The CDR3 nucleotides are TGCAGCGTTGGGGACAGGTTCTCAGGCACTGAAGCTTTCTTT. It codes for CSVGDRFSGTEAFF.

This clonotype showed up many times. As DNA, the CDR3 is TGCAGCGTGACGACAGGGGGGTTGAACACTGAAGCTTTCTTT. This gives the protein CSVTTGGLNTEAFF. The chain uses TRBV29-1 and TRBJ1-1, with 9 bases lining up with TRBD1. The CDR3 is 14 amino acids. Germline V CDR1 and CDR2: SQVTM, ANQGSEA. The ends lost 6 bases at V and 0 bases at J; junction bases unmatched: 5.

The chain couples TRBV20-1 to TRBJ2-4; 10 nucleotides line up with TRBD1. The V segment lost 0 bases and the J segment 6 bases; nucleotides outside the gene matches: 2. This CDR3 spans 14 amino acids. Germline V gene lookup returns CDR1 DFQATT and CDR2 SNEGSKA (reference sequence). DNA of the CDR3: TGCAGTGCTAGAGATCGGGACAGGGGAAACATTCAGTACTTC. As protein: CSARDRDRGNIQYF.

This clonotype came up a few times. The chain combines TRBV29-1 with TRBJ1-2; TRBD1 matches at 9 bases. The CDR3 totals 14 residues. Per germline, CDR1 SQVTM and CDR2 ANQGSEA. Trimming took 3 bases from V and 7 from J; bases not matched to a gene: 9. CDR3 residues: CSVDWTGTGSGYTF. The CDR3 DNA sequence: TGCAGCGTTGATTGGACCGGGACAGGGAGTGGCTACACCTTC.

With respect to this clonotype: Being one base from a much bigger clone, this may be a read error. Here the CDR3 omits its conserved ending phenylalanine or tryptophan, so a read error is the likely source. V usage is TRBV15 and J usage is TRBJ2-5, with D maybe TRBD1 (6 bases). Germline loops: CDR1 LNHNV, CDR2 YYDKDF (reference sequence). The CDR3 extends over 13 amino acids. Trimming removed 8 bases at V and 1 base at J, with 11 bases between. CDR3 in amino acids: CATQRTVQETQYL. The CDR3 DNA is TGTGCCACCCAGAGGACAGTCCAAGAGACCCAGTACTTA.

This clonotype was seen many times. This chain uses TRBV15 with TRBJ2-7; 7 bases are shared with TRBD1. The V and J ends lost 7 bases and 0 bases, in that order; junction bases with no gene match: 9. Germline V gene sequence: CDR1 LNHNV, CDR2 YYDKDF (reference sequence). CDR3 length: 15 residues. The CDR3 protein is CATTRGTESSYEQYF. The CDR3 bases are TGTGCCACCACCCGTGGGACAGAGAGCTCCTACGAGCAGTACTTC.

This clonotype was seen many times. V and J are TRBV10-3 and TRBJ2-7, with a tentative D call TRBD2 (5 bases). CDR3 size: 15 residues. CDR1 is ENHRY, CDR2 SYGVKD, per germline. The V gene lost 3 bases and the J gene lost 7 bases, with 19 bases spanning the gap. The CDR3 loop is CAISETGIDPSEQYF. The DNA of the CDR3 is TGTGCCATCAGTGAAACCGGGATAGACCCTAGTGAGCAGTACTTC.

V gene TRBV7-8 combines with J gene TRBJ2-5, with a weak D call TRBD1 (6 bases). Per germline, CDR1 SGHVS and CDR2 FQNEAQ. V shed 7 bases and J shed 2 bases, with 14 bases lying between them. CDR3 length: 14 amino acids. The CDR3 spells CASTFGGVQETQYF. The CDR3, as DNA: TGTGCCAGCACCTTTGGGGGCGTACAAGAGACCCAGTACTTC.

The table lists this clonotype with a few counts. The rearrangement links TRBV29-1 to TRBJ1-3; possibly TRBD1 for D (6 bases). Germline CDR1 SQVTM, CDR2 ANQGSEA. Trimming shortened V by 1 base and J by 0 bases, and 13 bases separated the two germline ends. The CDR3 contains 16 residues. Written as DNA, the CDR3 is TGCAGCGTTGAAGTGACAGGTTCGAGCTCTGGAAACACCATATATTTT. It is translated as CSVEVTGSSSGNTIYF.

The chain joins TRBV21-1 to TRBJ1-1; the D call TRBD1 from the table was never checked on the DNA. TRBV21-1 represents a pseudogene. The length of the CDR3 is 16 residues. CDR3 nucleotide sequence: TGTGCCAGCAGCAAAGGTCTGGACAGGGAGAACACTGAAGCTTTCTTT. Translating it yields CASSKGLDRENTEAFF.

V and J are TRBV2 and TRBJ2-3; 9 bases agree with TRBD1. J lost 1 base, V lost 8 bases, and 4 bases had no gene match. Germline V gene sequence: CDR1 SNHLY, CDR2 FYNNEI. The CDR3 runs to 14 residues. The CDR3, as DNA: TGTGCCAGCCCCCGGGACAGGGGCACAGATACGCAGTATTTT. It translates to CASPRDRGTDTQYF.

The CDR3 is CASSVELAGISYNEQFF. CDR3 in DNA: TGTGCCAGCAGCGTCGAACTAGCGGGGATCTCCTACAATGAGCAGTTCTTC. V and J are TRBV11-2 and TRBJ2-1; 10 nucleotides line up with TRBD2. This CDR3 is 17 amino acids long. Germline loops: CDR1 SGHAT, CDR2 FQNNGV. V shed 5 bases and J 0 bases; nucleotides not matched to a gene: 7. The full variable domain, completed using reference TRBV11-2 and TRBJ2-1, is EAGVAQSPRYKIIEKRQSVAFWCNPISGHATLYWYQQILGQGPKLLIQFQNNGVVDDSQLPKDRFSAERLKGVDSTLKIQPAKLEDSAVYLCASSVELAGISYNEQFFGPGTRLTVL.

This clonotype came up many times. This chain uses TRBV6-2 or TRBV6-3 with TRBJ2-2; 13 nucleotides line up with TRBD2. There are 18 residues in the CDR3. The junction had 16 bases not matched to a gene; V was cut back by 6 bases and J by 9 bases. CDR1 and CDR2 from the germline V gene are MNHEY and SVGEGT. CDR3 residues: CASSPPLAGGPRGRELFF. The CDR3 region has the DNA TGTGCCAGCAGCCCCCCACTAGCGGGGGGGCCTCGAGGCCGGGAGCTGTTTTTT.

V is TRBV4-2 and J is TRBJ2-1, with a tentative D call TRBD2 (5 bases). Deletions cut 1 base from V and 4 bases from J, with 5 bases between. The germline gives CDR1 LGHNA, CDR2 YNFKEQ. The CDR3 totals 13 residues. The chain's CDR3 is CASSQVAYNEQFF. As DNA, the CDR3 is TGTGCCAGCAGCCAAGTAGCGTACAATGAGCAGTTCTTC.

This clonotype has at least ten counts. The chain uses TRBV7-3 and TRBJ1-1; possibly TRBD1 for D (5 bases). The V and J ends lost 2 bases and 5 bases respectively, with 9 bases between them. Germline values: CDR1 SGHTA, CDR2 FQGTGA. This CDR3 is built from 13 residues. The CDR3 sequence: CASSLSGGTEAFF. The CDR3 region has the DNA TGTGCCAGCAGCTTATCCGGGGGTACTGAAGCTTTCTTT. Using reference TRBV7-3 and TRBJ1-1 for the parts outside the CDR3, the full variable domain is GAGVSQTPSNKVTEKGKYVELRCDPISGHTALYWYRQSLGQGPEFLIYFQGTGAADDSGLPNDRFFAVRPEGSVSTLKIQRTERGDSAVYLCASSLSGGTEAFFGQGTRLTVV.

The chain uses TRBV29-1 and TRBJ2-1; 14 bases agree with TRBD2. The CDR3 is made up of 14 amino acids. V shed 6 bases and J 9 bases; nucleotides not matched to a gene: 7. The germline gives CDR1 SQVTM, CDR2 ANQGSEA. The CDR3 sequence is CSVAGLAGGVEQFF. CDR3 in DNA: TGCAGCGTCGCCGGACTAGCGGGAGGTGTTGAGCAGTTCTTC.

This clonotype was detected many times. This chain connects TRBV20-1 to TRBJ2-1; 9 bases map to TRBD2. The germline V gene encodes CDR1 DFQATT and CDR2 SNEGSKA (reference sequence). The CDR3 is 14 amino acids. V trimming: 5 bases; J trimming: 4 bases; junction bases outside the gene matches: 6. The CDR3 spells CSALLAGLYNEQFF. The CDR3 DNA sequence: TGCAGTGCTCTCCTAGCGGGGCTATACAATGAGCAGTTCTTC.

This clonotype was seen many times. This chain joins TRBV29-1 and TRBJ2-7, with no clear D. Germline CDR1 and CDR2: SQVTM and ANQGSEA. The CDR3 is 13 amino acids. Trimming cost V 5 bases and J 2 bases, with 13 bases left between them. Written as DNA, the CDR3 is TGCAGCGTTCAGTATCCTCCAACCTACGAGCAGTACTTC. Amino acids: CSVQYPPTYEQYF.

This clonotype was recorded many times. This chain joins TRBV6-1 and TRBJ1-1; D gene unclear. The CDR3 length is 12 residues. V lost 3 bases and J lost 10, with 12 bases in between. Germline assignment: CDR1 MNHNS and CDR2 SASEGT. The CDR3 is CASSDASYRAFF. The CDR3 DNA reads as TGTGCCAGCAGTGATGCGAGTTATAGAGCTTTCTTT.

This clonotype was recorded only once. This chain connects TRBV5-4 to TRBJ2-6; the D is unclear. The CDR3 sequence is 16 residues long. V was trimmed by 0 bases and J by 4 bases, leaving 11 bases between them. Germline-derived CDR1 and CDR2 are SGHNT and YYREEE (reference sequence). The CDR3 region is CASSLDLGSGANVLTF. Written as DNA, the CDR3 is TGTGCCAGCAGCTTGGATTTAGGGTCCGGGGCCAACGTCCTGACTTTC.